This T cell receptor beta chain was retrieved from a study of OX40 agonist ivuxolimab in advanced cancers. Study details: The dose of intravenous ivuxolimab that patients received every 2 weeks ranged from 0.01 to 10 mg/kg.

Enrollment shut out patients with autoimmune disease history or systemic immunosuppression. TCRdb's copy holds only in-frame clones and misses some; the assay was immunoSEQ multiplex PCR. The repertoire holds 84,000 or so clones, 80% to 95% seen once, with around 0.44% in the top ten. Germline-derived CDR1 and CDR2 are MDHEN and SYDVKM. Deletions cut 5 bases from V and 1 base from J, with 9 bases between. The CDR3 loop spans 14 amino acids. The V gene is TRBV28, the J gene TRBJ1-3, with no clear D. The receptor comes from an adult with an advanced solid tumor such as melanoma, head and neck, liver or kidney cancer. The specimen comprised CD4+ or CD8+ T cells sorted from blood, sampled in a trial of the OX40 agonist ivuxolimab. In DNA, the CDR3 is TGTGCCAGCAGTCCCGGGCCATCTGGAAACACCATATATTTT. The encoded protein is CASSPGPSGNTIYF. Variable domain in full (rest from reference TRBV28 and TRBJ1-3): DVKVTQSSRYLVKRTGEKVFLECVQDMDHENMFWYRQDPGLGLRLIYFSYDVKMKEKGDIPEGYSVSREKKERFSLILESASTNQTSMYLCASSPGPSGNTIYFGEGSWLTVV.